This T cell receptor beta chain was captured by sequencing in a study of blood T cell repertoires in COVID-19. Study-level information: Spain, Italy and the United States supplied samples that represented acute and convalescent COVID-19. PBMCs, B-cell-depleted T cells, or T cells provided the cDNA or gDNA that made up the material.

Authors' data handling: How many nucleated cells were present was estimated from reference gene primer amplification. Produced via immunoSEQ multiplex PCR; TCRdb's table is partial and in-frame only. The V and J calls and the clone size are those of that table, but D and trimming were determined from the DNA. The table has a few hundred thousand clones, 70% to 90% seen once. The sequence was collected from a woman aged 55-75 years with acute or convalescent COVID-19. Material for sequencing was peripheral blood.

The CDR3 nucleotides read TGTGCCAGCAAGGACGGGACAGTTAATTCACCCCTCCACTTT. This codes for CASKDGTVNSPLHF. The genes are TRBV28 and TRBJ1-6; 7 bases are shared with TRBD1. Germline CDR1 reads MDHEN; CDR2 reads SYDVKM. The trim removed 7 bases at V and 6 bases at J, leaving 6 bases unmatched. This CDR3 is 14 amino acids long.